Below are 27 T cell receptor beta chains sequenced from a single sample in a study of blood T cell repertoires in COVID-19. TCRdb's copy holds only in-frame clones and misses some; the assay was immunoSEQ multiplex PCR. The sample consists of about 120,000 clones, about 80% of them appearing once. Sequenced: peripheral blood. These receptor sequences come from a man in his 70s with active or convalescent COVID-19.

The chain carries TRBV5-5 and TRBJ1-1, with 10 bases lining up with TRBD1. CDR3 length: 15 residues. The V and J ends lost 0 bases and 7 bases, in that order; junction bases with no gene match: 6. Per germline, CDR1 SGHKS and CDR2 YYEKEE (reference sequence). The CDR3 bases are TGTGCCAGCAGCTTGGGTCTGCGGGACAGGGGTGAAGCTTTCTTT. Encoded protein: CASSLGLRDRGEAFF.

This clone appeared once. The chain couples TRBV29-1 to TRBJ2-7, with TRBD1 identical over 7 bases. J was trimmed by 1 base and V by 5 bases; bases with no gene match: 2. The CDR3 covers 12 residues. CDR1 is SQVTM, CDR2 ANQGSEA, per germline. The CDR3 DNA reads TGCAGCGTTCAGGGGGAATCCTACGAGCAGTACTTC. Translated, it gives CSVQGESYEQYF.

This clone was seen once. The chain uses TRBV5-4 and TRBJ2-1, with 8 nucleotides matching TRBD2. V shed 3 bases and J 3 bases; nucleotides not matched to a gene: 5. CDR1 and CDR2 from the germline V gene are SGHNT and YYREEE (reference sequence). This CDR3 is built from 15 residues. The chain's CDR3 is CASSSKTSVYNEQFF. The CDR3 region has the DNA TGTGCCAGCAGCTCGAAGACTAGCGTCTACAATGAGCAGTTCTTC.

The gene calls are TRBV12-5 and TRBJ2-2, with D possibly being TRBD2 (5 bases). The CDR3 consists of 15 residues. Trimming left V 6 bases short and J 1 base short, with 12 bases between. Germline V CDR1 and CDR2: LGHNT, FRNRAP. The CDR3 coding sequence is TGTGCTAGTGGCCGTTCTGCGGGGAACACCGGGGAGCTGTTTTTT. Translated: CASGRSAGNTGELFF. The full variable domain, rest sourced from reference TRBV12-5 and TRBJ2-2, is DARVTQTPRHKVTEMGQEVTMRCQPILGHNTVFWYRQTMMQGLELLAYFRNRAPLDDSGMPKDRFSAEMPDATLATLKIQPSEPRDSAVYFCASGRSAGNTGELFFGEGSRLTVL.

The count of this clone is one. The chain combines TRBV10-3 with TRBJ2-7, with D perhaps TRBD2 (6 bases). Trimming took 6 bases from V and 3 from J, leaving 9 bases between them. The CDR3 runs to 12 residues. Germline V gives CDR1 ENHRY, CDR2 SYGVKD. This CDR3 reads CAISGTVYEQYF. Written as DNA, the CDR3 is TGTGCCATCAGCGGGACTGTCTACGAGCAGTACTTC.

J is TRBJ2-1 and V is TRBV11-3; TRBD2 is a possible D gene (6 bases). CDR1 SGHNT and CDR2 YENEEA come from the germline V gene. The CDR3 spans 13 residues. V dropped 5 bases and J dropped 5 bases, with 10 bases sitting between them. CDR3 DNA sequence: TGTGCCAGCAGCCCGGACTATGACAATGAGCAGTTCTTC. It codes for CASSPDYDNEQFF.

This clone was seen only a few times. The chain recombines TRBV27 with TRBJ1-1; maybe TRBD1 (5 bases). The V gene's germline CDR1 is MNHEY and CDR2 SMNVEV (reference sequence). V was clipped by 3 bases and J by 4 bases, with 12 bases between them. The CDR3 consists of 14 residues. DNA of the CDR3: TGTGCCAGCAGTTTCCGTAGGGGTACCACTGAAGCTTTCTTT. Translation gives CASSFRRGTTEAFF.

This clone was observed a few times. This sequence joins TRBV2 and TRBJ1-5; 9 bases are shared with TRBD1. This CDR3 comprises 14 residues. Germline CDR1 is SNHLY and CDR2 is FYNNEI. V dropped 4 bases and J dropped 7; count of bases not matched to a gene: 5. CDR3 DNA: TGTGCCAGCAGTGTGGGACAGGGTGAACAGCCCCAGCATTTT. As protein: CASSVGQGEQPQHF.

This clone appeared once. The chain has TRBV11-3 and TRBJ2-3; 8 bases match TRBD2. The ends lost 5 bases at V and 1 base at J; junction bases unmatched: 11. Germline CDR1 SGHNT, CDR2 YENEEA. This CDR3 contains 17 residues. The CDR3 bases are TGTGCCAGCAGCACTCTAAAGCGGGAGACTGGCACAGATACGCAGTATTTT. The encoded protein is CASSTLKRETGTDTQYF.

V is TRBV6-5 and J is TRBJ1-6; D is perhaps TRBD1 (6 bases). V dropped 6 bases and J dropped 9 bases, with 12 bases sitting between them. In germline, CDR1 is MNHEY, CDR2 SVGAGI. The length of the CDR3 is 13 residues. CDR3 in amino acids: CASSLAGVSPLHF. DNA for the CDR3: TGTGCCAGCAGCCTGGCAGGGGTTTCACCCCTCCACTTT.

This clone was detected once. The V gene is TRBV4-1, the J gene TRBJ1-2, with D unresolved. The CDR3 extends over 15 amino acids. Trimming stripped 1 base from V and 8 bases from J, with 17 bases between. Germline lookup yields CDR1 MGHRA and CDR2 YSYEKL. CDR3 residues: CASSQGSRSRAGYTF. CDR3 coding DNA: TGCGCCAGCAGCCAAGGTTCACGATCCCGAGCGGGCTACACCTTC.

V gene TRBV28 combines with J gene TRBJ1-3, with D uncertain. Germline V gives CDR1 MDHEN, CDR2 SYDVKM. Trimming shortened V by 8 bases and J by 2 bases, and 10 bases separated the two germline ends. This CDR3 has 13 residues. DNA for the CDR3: TGTGCCAGCTCCGGGAGGGCTGGAAACACCATATATTTT. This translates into CASSGRAGNTIYF.

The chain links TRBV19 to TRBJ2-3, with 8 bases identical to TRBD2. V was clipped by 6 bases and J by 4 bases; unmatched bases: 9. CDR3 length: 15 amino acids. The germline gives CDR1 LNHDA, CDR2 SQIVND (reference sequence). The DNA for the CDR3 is TGTGCCAGTAGCTTACGGGGGGGCCGTTCAGATACGCAGTATTTT. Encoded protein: CASSLRGGRSDTQYF. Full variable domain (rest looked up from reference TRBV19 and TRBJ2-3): DGGITQSPKYLFRKEGQNVTLSCEQNLNHDAMYWYRQDPGQGLRLIYYSQIVNDFQKGDIAEGYSVSREKKESFPLTVTSAQKNPTAFYLCASSLRGGRSDTQYFGPGTRLTVL.

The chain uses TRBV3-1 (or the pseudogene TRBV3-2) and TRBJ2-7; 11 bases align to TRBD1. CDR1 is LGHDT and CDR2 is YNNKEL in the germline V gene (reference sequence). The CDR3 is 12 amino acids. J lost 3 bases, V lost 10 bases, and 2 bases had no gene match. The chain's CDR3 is CATGQGGYEQYF. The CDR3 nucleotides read TGTGCCACGGGACAGGGGGGCTACGAGCAGTACTTC.

The CDR3, as DNA: TGTGCCAGCAGTGAACGAGGGACAGCCTACAATGAGCAGTTCTTC. Protein sequence: CASSERGTAYNEQFF. The gene calls are TRBV25-1 and TRBJ2-1, with 7 bases aligning to TRBD1. Trimming at V came to 2 bases and at J to 2 bases, leaving 3 bases not matched to a gene. Per the germline V gene, CDR1 is MGHDK and CDR2 is SYGVNS. The CDR3 consists of 15 residues.

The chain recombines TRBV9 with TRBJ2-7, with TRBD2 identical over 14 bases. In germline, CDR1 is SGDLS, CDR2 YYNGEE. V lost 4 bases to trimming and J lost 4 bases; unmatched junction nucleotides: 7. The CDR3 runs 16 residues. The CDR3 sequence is CASSPGTSGSLYEQYF. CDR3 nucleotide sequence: TGTGCCAGCAGCCCTGGGACTAGCGGGAGTTTGTACGAGCAGTACTTC.

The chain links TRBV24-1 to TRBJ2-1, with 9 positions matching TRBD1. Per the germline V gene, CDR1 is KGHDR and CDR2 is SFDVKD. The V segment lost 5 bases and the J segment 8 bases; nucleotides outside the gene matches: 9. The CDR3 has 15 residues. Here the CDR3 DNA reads TGTGCCACCAGTGGTGCCGGGACAGGGTACCATGAGCAGTTCTTC. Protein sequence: CATSGAGTGYHEQFF.

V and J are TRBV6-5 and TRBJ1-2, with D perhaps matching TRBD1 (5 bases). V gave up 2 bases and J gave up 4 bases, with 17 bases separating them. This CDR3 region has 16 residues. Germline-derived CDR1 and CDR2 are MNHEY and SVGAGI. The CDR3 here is CASSYGGGKLGYGYTF. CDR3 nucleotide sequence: TGTGCCAGCAGTTACGGGGGGGGGAAACTTGGCTATGGCTACACCTTC.

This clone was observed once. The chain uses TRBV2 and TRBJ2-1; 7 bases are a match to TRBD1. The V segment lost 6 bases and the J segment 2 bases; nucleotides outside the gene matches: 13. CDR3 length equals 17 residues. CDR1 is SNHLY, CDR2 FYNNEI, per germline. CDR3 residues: CASSRLRQGLTYNEQFF. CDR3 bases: TGTGCCAGCAGCCGATTAAGACAGGGCCTTACCTACAATGAGCAGTTCTTC.

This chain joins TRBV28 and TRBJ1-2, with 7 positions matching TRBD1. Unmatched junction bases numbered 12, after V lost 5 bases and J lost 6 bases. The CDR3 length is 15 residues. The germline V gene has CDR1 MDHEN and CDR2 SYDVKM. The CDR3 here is CASSRLQGSRDGYTF. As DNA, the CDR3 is TGTGCCAGCAGTCGCTTACAGGGGAGCCGGGATGGCTACACCTTC.

The CDR3 DNA reads as TGTGCCAGCGGTAGTACAGGGTCTGGGGCCAACGTCCTGACTTTC. It specifies CASGSTGSGANVLTF. The rearrangement uses TRBV28 and TRBJ2-6; D perhaps matches TRBD1 (6 bases). Between the trimmed V and J ends, which lost 8 bases and 1 base, there was a span of 12 bases. Germline-derived CDR1 and CDR2 are MDHEN and SYDVKM. The CDR3 has 15 residues.

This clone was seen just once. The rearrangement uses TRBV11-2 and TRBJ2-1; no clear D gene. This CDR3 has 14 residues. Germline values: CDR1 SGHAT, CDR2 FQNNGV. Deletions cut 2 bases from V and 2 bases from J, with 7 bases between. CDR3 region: CASSLSLAYNEQFF. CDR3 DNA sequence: TGTGCCAGCAGCTTAAGTCTAGCCTACAATGAGCAGTTCTTC.

Here the CDR3 reads CASSQDEWSRGYTF. As DNA, the CDR3 is TGTGCCAGCAGCCAAGATGAGTGGAGTCGGGGCTACACCTTC. The rearrangement joins TRBV3-1 (or the pseudogene TRBV3-2) to TRBJ1-2; the D is unclear. Germline V gives CDR1 LGHDT, CDR2 YNNKEL (reference sequence). Trimming pared 0 bases from V and 8 bases from J, leaving 13 bases between. The CDR3 is 14 amino acids.

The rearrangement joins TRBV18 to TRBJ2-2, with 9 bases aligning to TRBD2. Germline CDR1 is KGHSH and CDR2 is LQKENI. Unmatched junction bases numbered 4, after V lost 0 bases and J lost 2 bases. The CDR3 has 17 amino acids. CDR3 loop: CASSPPTSGPNTGELFF. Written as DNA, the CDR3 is TGTGCCAGCTCACCACCGACTAGCGGACCCAACACCGGGGAGCTGTTTTTT. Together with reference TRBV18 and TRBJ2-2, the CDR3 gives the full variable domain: NAGVMQNPRHLVRRRGQEARLRCSPMKGHSHVYWYRQLPEEGLKFMVYLQKENIIDESGMPKERFSAEFPKEGPSILRIQQVVRGDSAAYFCASSPPTSGPNTGELFFGEGSRLTVL.

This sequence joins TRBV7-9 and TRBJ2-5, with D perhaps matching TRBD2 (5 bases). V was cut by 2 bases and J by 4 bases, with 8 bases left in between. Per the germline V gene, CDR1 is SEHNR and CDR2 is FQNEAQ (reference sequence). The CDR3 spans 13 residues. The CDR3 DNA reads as TGTGCCAGCAGCTTATTAAGCGGAGAGACCCAGTACTTC. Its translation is CASSLLSGETQYF. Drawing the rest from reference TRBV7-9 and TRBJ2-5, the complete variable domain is DTGVSQNPRHKITKRGQNVTFRCDPISEHNRLYWYRQTLGQGPEFLTYFQNEAQLEKSRLLSDRFSAERPKGSFSTLEIQRTEQGDSAMYLCASSLLSGETQYFGPGTRLLVL.

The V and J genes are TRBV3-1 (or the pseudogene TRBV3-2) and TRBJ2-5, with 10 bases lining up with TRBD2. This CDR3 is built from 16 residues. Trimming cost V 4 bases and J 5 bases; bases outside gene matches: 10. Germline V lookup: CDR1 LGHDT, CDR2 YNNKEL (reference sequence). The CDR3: CASSPSSGGPRETQYF. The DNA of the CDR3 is TGTGCCAGCAGCCCTTCTAGCGGGGGCCCGCGGGAGACCCAGTACTTC.

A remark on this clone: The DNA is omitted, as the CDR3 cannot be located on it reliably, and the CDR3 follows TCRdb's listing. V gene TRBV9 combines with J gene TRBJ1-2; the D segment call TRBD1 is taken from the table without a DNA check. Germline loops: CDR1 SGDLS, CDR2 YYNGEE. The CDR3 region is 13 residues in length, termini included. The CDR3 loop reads CASSVGGWGDGAF.